This entry describes one T cell receptor beta chain. Its target antigen remains unknown. Qualities for individual bases were not recorded, and no much larger clone is one base off. From the cysteine through the phenylalanine, the CDR3 covers 12 amino acids. The sequence is cut down to CDR3 DNA, 36 bases in frame from base 1. The germline V gene (reference sequence) provides CDR1 GTSNPN and CDR2 SVGIG. V sheds 4 bases and J sheds 2 bases, leaving 6 bases between their ends. These data belong to a study of shared clonotypes between healthy human individuals (dated by TCRdb to 2020 to 2022). Regarding the complete study: A few men and two women, aged 18 to 49 years, made up the cohort. For each donor, CD4 naive and CD4 memory were each run on three plates, CD8 naive on two plates, and CD8 memory on one plate. Blood TCR repertoires of five healthy adults were deeply sequenced to estimate repertoire size and the extent of clonotype sharing between individuals. Libraries were prepared and TCR repertoires were sequenced by different laboratories using diverse techniques, in order to increase sequencing depth and limit assay-specific biases. Leukapheresis yielded between about 0.94 and 8.9 billion PBMCs per donor.

TCR CDR3 regions were amplified from genomic DNA by multiplex PCR using the deep immunoSEQ assay. Extracted genomic DNA from each cell subset was spread evenly across all wells of several immunoSEQ 96-well plates, with each plate serving as a replicate. For sorted subsets, about 220 ng of genomic DNA, equivalent to some 30,000 T cell genomes, went into each replicate PCR. The purified libraries were quantified using a Qubit 3.0 fluorometer, sized with a Bioanalyzer 2100, and then quantified again using the KAPA Library Quantification kit. Each immunoSEQ 96-well plate was sequenced on its own single-read 150-cycle Illumina NextSeq 550 flow cell. For the original study's pipeline: Because the immunoSEQ output held only junctional sequences and lacked quality scores, the filtering could not match the filtering applied to full-length reads. To assign V/J genes and CDR3, sequences were annotated using PyIR, a Python wrapper for IgBLAST v1.9, with IMGT germline references. Reads were removed for weak V/J assignments (E-value above 1e-6), missing CDR3, stop codons, out-of-frame junctions, or ambiguous translated residues. V3J clonotypes were defined by identical inferred V gene, J gene, and CDR3 amino acid sequence. To compute the percentage overlap between repertoires, the number of shared unique clonotypes was divided by the size of the smaller repertoire. Richness of each repertoire was evaluated using RTK rarefaction, the Chao1 estimator, and Recon v2.1 estimates of unobserved clonotypes. OLGA was used to compute generation probabilities for all TCRbeta clonotypes that the gDNA method yielded from a few donors. TCRdb carries this immuneACCESS record with in-frame sequences only. Its versions omit some clonotypes, under half of them owing to an unresolved V gene in the studies checked, with the rest unexplained. V and J calls and clone size are given by that table; D and trimming were obtained from the DNA. The sample yields over 2,000,000 clones; 85% to 95% were counted once. The ten biggest clones cover over 1.5% of the sample.

Study-wide conclusions, independent of this receptor: Because the study included only a small number of donors, the genetic and exposure-history diversity represented was limited. Pairwise subsampling indicated that sequencing depth was expected to affect the degree of clonotype sharing among donors. Sampling was restricted to blood, and TCR repertoires in tissue are likely to differ from TCR repertoires in blood. Clonotypes shared by all four sorted-subset donors showed higher generation probabilities than non-shared clonotypes. Sharing across a few donors was observed for approximately 4.6% of naive CD4, under 4% of naive CD8, over 2% of memory CD4, and about 0.4% of memory CD8 clonotypes. Incomplete sequencing was indicated by rarefaction of sorted-subset datasets, despite the large sequencing depth. Naive subsets generally had larger estimated clonotype richness than memory subsets did.

CD8 naive samples consisted of CD45RO-negative cells that were positively selected for CCR7, yielding a CD45RA+CCR7+ population without TemRA cells. Healthy HIV-negative adults with no recently reported acute infections or vaccinations were included as donors. Every donor was a Caucasian adult residing in Nashville, Tennessee, USA. Blood was obtained by leukapheresis, after which PBMCs were separated by Ficoll-Histopaque density gradient centrifugation and cryopreserved in liquid nitrogen vapor phase. Analytical flow cytometry was used to check the purity and quantity of each magnetically sorted T cell population. Each sorted fraction had its genomic DNA isolated and then quantified by UV absorbance on a Nanodrop 2000c.

Material: naive CD8+ T cells from PBMCs. The sample's cell subset or site label is to be understood as: CD45RA+CCR7+. This receptor was obtained from a man aged 18 to 29 in good health. Some clones in this sample may be carry-over from other donors' samples. The rearranged chain carries TRBV30 and TRBJ1-5; the best D guess is TRBD1, with 6 bases matching. The bases are TGTGCCTGGACAGGGGGCAATCAGCCCCAGCATTTT. Its coded protein is CAWTGGNQPQHF.